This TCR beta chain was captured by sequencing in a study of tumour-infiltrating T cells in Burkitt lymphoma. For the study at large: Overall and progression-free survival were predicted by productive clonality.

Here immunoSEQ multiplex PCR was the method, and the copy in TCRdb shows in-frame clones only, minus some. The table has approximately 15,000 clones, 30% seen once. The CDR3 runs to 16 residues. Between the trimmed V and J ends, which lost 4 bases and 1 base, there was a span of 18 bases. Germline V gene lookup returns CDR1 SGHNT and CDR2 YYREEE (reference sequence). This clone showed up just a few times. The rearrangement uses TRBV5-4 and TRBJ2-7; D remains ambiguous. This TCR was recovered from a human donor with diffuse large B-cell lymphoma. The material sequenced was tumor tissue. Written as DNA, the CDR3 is TGTGCCAGCAGCGGCATAAGTGCGGAGACTTCCTACGAGCAGTACTTC. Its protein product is CASSGISAETSYEQYF.